These 8 T cell receptor beta chains were all obtained from the same sample, sequenced in a study of response to subunit inactivated influenza vaccine. TCRdb ran MiXCR on the RT-PCR reads and lists one entry per CDR3 protein. The profile shows 550,000 to 800,000 distinct CDR3 sequences, more than 11% of them singletons. The sequences come from PBMCs from blood, collected roughly 15 days before vaccination. All receptors derive from a man aged 50 to 59 who received an inactivated influenza vaccine.

The chain has TRBV5-5 and TRBJ1-2, with unresolved D. The germline V gene encodes CDR1 SGHKS and CDR2 YYEKEE (reference sequence). V was pared by 7 bases and J by 0 bases, with 10 bases between. The CDR3 has 13 residues. In nucleotides, the CDR3 is TGTGCCAGCGGACTGAAAGCTAACTATGGCTACACCTTC. Encoded protein: CASGLKANYGYTF.

The chain is built from TRBV20-1 and TRBJ1-6; D is perhaps TRBD1 (6 bases). The germline gives CDR1 DFQATT, CDR2 SNEGSKA (reference sequence). Trimming stripped 2 bases from V and 7 bases from J, with 15 bases between. CDR3 size: 15 residues. The CDR3 loop reads CSARLGARRNSPLHF. Here the CDR3 DNA reads TGCAGTGCTAGACTGGGGGCACGTAGGAATTCACCCCTCCACTTT.

This clonotype was observed at least ten times. V usage is TRBV12-3 or TRBV12-4 and J usage is TRBJ2-2, with 10 bases fitting TRBD2. The trim removed 6 bases at V and 6 bases at J, leaving 4 bases unmatched. There are 14 residues in the CDR3. This CDR3 reads CASRLAGAPGELFF. DNA for the CDR3: TGTGCCAGCAGGCTAGCGGGAGCCCCCGGGGAGCTGTTTTTT.

This rearrangement joins TRBV18 to TRBJ2-5; 8 positions agree with TRBD2. Trimming at V came to 0 bases and at J to 5 bases, leaving 5 bases not matched to a gene. Germline CDR1 reads KGHSH; CDR2 reads LQKENI. There are 15 residues in the CDR3. The chain's CDR3 is CASSPPGLGEETQYF. CDR3 nucleotides: TGTGCCAGCTCACCACCGGGACTAGGGGAGGAGACCCAGTACTTC.

This clonotype was observed a handful of times. The chain is built from TRBV24-1 and TRBJ2-1, with 8 bases matching TRBD2. The trim removed 3 bases at V and 7 bases at J, leaving 7 bases unmatched. The CDR3 length is 15 residues. Germline V lookup: CDR1 KGHDR, CDR2 SFDVKD. The CDR3 here is CATSDPSGLVNEQFF. The DNA for the CDR3 is TGTGCCACCAGTGATCCCTCGGGACTAGTGAATGAGCAGTTCTTC.

CDR3 amino acids: CASTTGPQGTIVYETQYF. The CDR3 DNA reads as TGCGCCAGCACCACCGGCCCGCAGGGGACGATCGTGTATGAGACCCAGTACTTC. This chain connects TRBV5-1 to TRBJ2-5, with D possibly matching TRBD1 (6 bases). Germline CDR1 SGHRS, CDR2 YFSETQ. The CDR3 runs 18 residues. V lost 6 bases and J 5 bases, leaving 29 bases between the germline ends. Full variable domain (missing parts from reference TRBV5-1 and TRBJ2-5): KAGVTQTPRYLIKTRGQQVTLSCSPISGHRSVSWYQQTPGQGLQFLFEYFSETQRNKGNFPGRFSGRQFSNSRSEMNVSTLELGDSALYLCASTTGPQGTIVYETQYFGPGTRLLVL.

The rearrangement joins TRBV7-2 to TRBJ1-6; maybe TRBD1 (6 bases). The V end lost 5 bases, the J end lost 9 bases, and 17 bases lay between the germline ends. This CDR3 region has 15 residues. The germline V gene has CDR1 SGHTA and CDR2 FQGNSA. This CDR3 is CASSKGGGDSSPLHF. The CDR3 DNA follows: TGTGCCAGCAGCAAAGGGGGGGGTGATAGTTCACCCCTCCACTTT.

This clonotype was recorded many times. This sequence joins TRBV7-9 and TRBJ2-3, with 7 bases that match TRBD1. V was pared by 0 bases and J by 6 bases, with 0 bases of the junction left unmatched. The CDR3 sequence is 13 residues long. Germline CDR1 and CDR2: SEHNR and FQNEAQ (reference sequence). DNA for the CDR3: TGTGCCAGCAGCTTAGCGGACAGGGATACGCAGTATTTT. Protein product: CASSLADRDTQYF.